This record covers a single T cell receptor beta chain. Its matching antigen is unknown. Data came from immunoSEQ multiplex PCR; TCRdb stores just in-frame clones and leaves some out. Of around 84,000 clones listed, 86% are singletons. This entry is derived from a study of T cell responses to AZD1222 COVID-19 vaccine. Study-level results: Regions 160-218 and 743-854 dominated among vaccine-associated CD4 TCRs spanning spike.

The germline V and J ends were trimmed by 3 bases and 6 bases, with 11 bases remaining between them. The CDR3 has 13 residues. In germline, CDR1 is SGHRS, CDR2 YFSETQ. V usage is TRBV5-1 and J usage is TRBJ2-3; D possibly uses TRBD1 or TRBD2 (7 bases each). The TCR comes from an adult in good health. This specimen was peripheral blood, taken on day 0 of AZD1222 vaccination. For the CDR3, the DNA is TGCGCCAGCAGCTCTCAGGGGGGGGATACGCAGTATTTT. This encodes CASSSQGGDTQYF.